Presented here are 3 T cell receptor beta chains from one specimen sequenced in a study of blood T cell repertoires in COVID-19. Sequencing was performed with immunoSEQ multiplex PCR; in TCRdb, only in-frame clones are kept and a portion is missing. The repertoire consists of roughly 400,000 clones, with roughly nine tenths occurring once and the leading ten covering roughly 1.1%. Material: PBMCs or T cells enriched from blood (not recorded which). These receptors came from a young man who had recovered from COVID-19.

V is TRBV6-2 or TRBV6-3 and J is TRBJ2-7; D is perhaps TRBD1 (6 bases). Germline lookup yields CDR1 MNHEY and CDR2 SVGEGT. V gave up 5 bases and J gave up 4 bases, with 9 bases separating them. The CDR3 length is 12 residues. The CDR3 region is CASSNRVYEQYF. DNA for the CDR3: TGTGCCAGCAGTAACAGGGTTTACGAGCAGTACTTC.

This chain joins TRBV3-1 (or the pseudogene TRBV3-2) and TRBJ1-1, with a tentative D call TRBD1 (6 bases). Trimming removed 4 bases from V and 3 bases from J, with 15 bases in between. CDR3 length: 15 amino acids. The V gene's germline CDR1 is LGHDT and CDR2 YNNKEL (reference sequence). CDR3 in amino acids: CASSPLDSPYTEAFF. As DNA, the CDR3 is TGTGCCAGCAGCCCCTTGGACAGTCCGTACACTGAAGCTTTCTTT.

The rearrangement joins TRBV7-9 to TRBJ1-3, with 9 bases matching TRBD1. V shed 5 bases and J 4 bases; nucleotides not matched to a gene: 6. The CDR3 has 15 amino acids. Germline V CDR1 and CDR2: SEHNR, FQNEAQ (reference sequence). This CDR3 is CASSTGQGIGNTIYF. The CDR3 DNA follows: TGTGCCAGCAGCACGGGACAGGGTATCGGAAACACCATATATTTT.